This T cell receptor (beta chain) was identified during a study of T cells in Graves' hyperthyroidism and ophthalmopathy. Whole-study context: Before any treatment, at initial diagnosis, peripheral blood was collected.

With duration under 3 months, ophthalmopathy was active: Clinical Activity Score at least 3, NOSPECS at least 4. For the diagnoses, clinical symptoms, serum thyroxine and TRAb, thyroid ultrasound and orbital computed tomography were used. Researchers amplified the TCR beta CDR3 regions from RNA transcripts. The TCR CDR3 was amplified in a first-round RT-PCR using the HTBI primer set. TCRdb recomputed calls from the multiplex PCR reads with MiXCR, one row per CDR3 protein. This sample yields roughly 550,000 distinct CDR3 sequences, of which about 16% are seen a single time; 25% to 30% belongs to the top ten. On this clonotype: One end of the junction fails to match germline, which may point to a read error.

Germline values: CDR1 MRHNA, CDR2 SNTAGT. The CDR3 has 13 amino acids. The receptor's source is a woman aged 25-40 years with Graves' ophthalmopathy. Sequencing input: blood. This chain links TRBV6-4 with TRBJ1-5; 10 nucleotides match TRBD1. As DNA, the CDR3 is TGTGCCGGCAGTGGGGACAGGGGTCAGCCCCAGCATTTT. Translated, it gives CAGSGDRGQPQHF.